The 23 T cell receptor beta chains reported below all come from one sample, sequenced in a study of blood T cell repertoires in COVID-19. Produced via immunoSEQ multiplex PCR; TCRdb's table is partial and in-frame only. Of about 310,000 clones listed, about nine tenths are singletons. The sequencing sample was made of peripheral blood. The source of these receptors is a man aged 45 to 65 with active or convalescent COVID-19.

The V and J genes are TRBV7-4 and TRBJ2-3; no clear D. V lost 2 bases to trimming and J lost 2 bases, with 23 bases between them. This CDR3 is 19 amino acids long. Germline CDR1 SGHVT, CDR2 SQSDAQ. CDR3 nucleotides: TGTGCCAGCAGCTTAATCAGTGCCCGGGTGCCAATAAACACAGATACGCAGTATTTT. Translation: CASSLISARVPINTDTQYF.

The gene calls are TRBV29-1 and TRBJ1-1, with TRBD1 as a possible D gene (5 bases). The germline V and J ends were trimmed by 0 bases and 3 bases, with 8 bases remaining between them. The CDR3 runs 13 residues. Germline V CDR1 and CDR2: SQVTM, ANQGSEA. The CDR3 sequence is CSVEDGGYTEAFF. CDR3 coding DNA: TGCAGCGTTGAAGATGGGGGGTACACTGAAGCTTTCTTT.

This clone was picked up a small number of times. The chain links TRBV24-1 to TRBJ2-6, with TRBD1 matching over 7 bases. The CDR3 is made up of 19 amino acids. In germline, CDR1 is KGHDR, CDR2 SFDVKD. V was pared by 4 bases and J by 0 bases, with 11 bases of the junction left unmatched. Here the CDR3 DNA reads TGTGCCACCAGTGACCCTGGGACAGCTTTATACTCTGGGGCCAACGTCCTGACTTTC. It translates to CATSDPGTALYSGANVLTF.

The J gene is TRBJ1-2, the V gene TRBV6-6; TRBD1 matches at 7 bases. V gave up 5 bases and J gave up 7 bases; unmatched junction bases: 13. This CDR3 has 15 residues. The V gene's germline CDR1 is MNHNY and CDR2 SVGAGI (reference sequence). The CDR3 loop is CASSPSRGGGSGYTF. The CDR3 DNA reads TGTGCCAGCAGTCCCTCCCGCGGAGGGGGCAGTGGCTACACCTTC.

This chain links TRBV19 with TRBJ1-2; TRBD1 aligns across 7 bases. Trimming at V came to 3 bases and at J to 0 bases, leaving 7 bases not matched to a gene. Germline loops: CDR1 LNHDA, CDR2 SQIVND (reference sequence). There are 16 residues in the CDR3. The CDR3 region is CASSMRTGRANYGYTF. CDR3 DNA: TGTGCCAGTAGTATGAGGACAGGCCGAGCTAACTATGGCTACACCTTC.

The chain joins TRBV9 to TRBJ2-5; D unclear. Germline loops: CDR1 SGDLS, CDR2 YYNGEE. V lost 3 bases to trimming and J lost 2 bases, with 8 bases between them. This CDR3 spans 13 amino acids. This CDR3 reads CASSAAAQETQYF. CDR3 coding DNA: TGTGCCAGCAGCGCGGCAGCGCAAGAGACCCAGTACTTC.

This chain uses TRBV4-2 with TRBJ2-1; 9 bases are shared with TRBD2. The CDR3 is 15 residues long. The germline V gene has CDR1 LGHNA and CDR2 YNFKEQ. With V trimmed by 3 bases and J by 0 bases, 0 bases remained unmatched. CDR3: CASSQRGGSYNEQFF. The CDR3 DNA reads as TGTGCCAGCAGCCAGCGGGGGGGCTCCTACAATGAGCAGTTCTTC.

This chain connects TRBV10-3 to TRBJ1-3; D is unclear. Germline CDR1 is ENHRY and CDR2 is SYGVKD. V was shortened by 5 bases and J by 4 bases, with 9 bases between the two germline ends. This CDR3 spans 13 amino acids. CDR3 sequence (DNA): TGTGCCATCAGTCTTTCCCAGGGAAACACCATATATTTT. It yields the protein CAISLSQGNTIYF.

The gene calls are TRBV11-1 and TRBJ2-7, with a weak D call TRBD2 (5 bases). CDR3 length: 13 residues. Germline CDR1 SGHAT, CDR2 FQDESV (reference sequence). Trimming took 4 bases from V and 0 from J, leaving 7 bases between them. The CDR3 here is CASSSGSSYEQYF. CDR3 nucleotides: TGTGCCAGCAGCTCTGGGAGCTCCTACGAGCAGTACTTC.

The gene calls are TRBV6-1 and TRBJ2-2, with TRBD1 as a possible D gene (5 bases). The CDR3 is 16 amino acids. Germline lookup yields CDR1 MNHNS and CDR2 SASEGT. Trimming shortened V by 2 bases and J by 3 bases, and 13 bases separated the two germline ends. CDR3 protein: CASSETSGLYTGELFF. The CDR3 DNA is TGTGCCAGCAGTGAAACGTCAGGGCTATACACCGGGGAGCTGTTTTTT.

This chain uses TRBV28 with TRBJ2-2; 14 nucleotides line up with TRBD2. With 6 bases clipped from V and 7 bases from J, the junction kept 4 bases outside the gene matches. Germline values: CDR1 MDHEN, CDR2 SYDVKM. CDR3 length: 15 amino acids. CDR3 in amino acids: CASSPGLAGVGELFF. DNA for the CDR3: TGTGCCAGCAGCCCGGGACTAGCGGGAGTCGGGGAGCTGTTTTTT.

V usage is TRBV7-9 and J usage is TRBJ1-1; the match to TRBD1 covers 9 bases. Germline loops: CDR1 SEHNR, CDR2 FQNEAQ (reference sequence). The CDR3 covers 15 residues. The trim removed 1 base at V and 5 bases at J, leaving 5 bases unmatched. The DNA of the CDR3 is TGTGCCAGCAGCTTAGTCGGGACAGGGCAGACTGAAGCTTTCTTT. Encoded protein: CASSLVGTGQTEAFF.

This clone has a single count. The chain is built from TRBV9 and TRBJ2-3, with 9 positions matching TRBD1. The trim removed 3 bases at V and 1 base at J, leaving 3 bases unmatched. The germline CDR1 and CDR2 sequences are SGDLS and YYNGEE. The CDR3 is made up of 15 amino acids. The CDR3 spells CASSARTGGTDTQYF. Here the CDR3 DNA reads TGTGCCAGCAGCGCCCGGACAGGGGGCACAGATACGCAGTATTTT. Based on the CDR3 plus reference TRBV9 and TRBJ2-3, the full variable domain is DSGVTQTPKHLITATGQRVTLRCSPRSGDLSVYWYQQSLDQGLQFLIQYYNGEERAKGNILERFSAQQFPDLHSELNLSSLELGDSALYFCASSARTGGTDTQYFGPGTRLTVL.

The CDR3 nucleotides read TGTGCCAGCAGCCCAGCTCCGACAGGGAGCACTGAAGCTTTCTTT. The encoded protein is CASSPAPTGSTEAFF. The chain combines TRBV2 with TRBJ1-1; TRBD1 aligns across 7 bases. With 6 bases clipped from V and 4 bases from J, the junction kept 11 bases outside the gene matches. This CDR3 comprises 15 residues. Germline-derived CDR1 and CDR2 are SNHLY and FYNNEI.

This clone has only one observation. CDR3 nucleotide sequence: TGTGCCAGTAGAAATACAGGCGGGGGGACCCCCACAGATACGCAGTATTTT. Protein sequence: CASRNTGGGTPTDTQYF. The V call is TRBV19, the J call TRBJ2-3; 8 bases align to TRBD2. Germline lookup yields CDR1 LNHDA and CDR2 SQIVND (reference sequence). V gave up 6 bases and J gave up 2 bases; unmatched junction bases: 13. The CDR3 length is 17 residues.

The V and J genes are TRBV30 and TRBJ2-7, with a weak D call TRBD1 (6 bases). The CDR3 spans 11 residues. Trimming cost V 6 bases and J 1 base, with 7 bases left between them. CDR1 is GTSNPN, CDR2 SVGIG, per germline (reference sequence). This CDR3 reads CACRGSYEQYF. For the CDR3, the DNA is TGTGCCTGCAGGGGTTCCTACGAGCAGTACTTC.

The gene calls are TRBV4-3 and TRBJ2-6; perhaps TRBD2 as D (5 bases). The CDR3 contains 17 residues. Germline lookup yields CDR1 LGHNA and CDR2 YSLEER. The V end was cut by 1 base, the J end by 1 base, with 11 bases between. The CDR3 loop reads CASSQVVSGSGANVLTF. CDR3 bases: TGCGCCAGCAGCCAAGTTGTTTCGGGATCTGGGGCCAACGTCCTGACTTTC.

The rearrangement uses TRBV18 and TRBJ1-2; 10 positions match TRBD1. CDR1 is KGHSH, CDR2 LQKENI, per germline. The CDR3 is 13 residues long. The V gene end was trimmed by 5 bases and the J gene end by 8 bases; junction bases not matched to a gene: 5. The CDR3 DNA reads TGTGCCAGCTCAAACCGGGACAGGGGCGGCTACACCTTC. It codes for CASSNRDRGGYTF.

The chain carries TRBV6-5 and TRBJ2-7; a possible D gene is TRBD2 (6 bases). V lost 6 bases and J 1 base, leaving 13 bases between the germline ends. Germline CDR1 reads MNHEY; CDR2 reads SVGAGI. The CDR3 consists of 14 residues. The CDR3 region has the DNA TGTGCCAGCAGATCGGGACTTTTTTCCTACGAGCAGTACTTC. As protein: CASRSGLFSYEQYF.

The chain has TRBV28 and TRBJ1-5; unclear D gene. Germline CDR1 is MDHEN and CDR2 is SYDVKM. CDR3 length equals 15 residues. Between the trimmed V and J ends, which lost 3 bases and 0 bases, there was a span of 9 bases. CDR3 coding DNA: TGTGCCAGCAGTTTCCCAAGCAATAGCAATCAGCCCCAGCATTTT. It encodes CASSFPSNSNQPQHF.

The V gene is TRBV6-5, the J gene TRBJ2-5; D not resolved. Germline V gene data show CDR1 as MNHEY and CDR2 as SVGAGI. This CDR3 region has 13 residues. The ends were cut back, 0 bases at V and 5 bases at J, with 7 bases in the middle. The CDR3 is CASSYSWRETQYF. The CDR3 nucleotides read TGTGCCAGCAGTTACTCCTGGCGGGAGACCCAGTACTTC.

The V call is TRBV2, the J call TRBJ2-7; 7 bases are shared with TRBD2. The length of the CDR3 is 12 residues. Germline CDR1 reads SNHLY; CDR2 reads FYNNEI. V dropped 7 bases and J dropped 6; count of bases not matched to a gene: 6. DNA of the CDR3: TGTGCCAGCATGGCGGGAGCTGGCGAGCAGTACTTC. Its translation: CASMAGAGEQYF.

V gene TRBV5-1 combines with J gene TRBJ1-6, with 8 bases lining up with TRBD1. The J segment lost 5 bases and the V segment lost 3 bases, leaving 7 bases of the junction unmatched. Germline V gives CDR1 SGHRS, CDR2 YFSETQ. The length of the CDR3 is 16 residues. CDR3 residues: CASSWDRTEHNSPLHF. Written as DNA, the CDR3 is TGCGCCAGCAGCTGGGACAGGACCGAACATAATTCACCCCTCCACTTT.